This TCR beta chain emerged from a study of control samples from healthy donors and cancer patients (dated by TCRdb to the early 2020s). This clone was recorded a few times. Its cognate antigen has yet to be identified. The input lacks base qualities; no much larger clone sits a single base away. The CDR3, cysteine through phenylalanine, is 15 amino acids long. The only DNA kept is the CDR3, 45 bases in frame from the first base. V is pared back by 0 bases and J by 1 base, with 9 bases lying between the germline termini. The germline V gene (reference sequence) specifies LGHDT as CDR1 and YNNKEL as CDR2. Library preparation was by the immunoSEQ multiplex PCR assay. TCRdb limited this immuneACCESS table to in-frame rearrangements with V and J called. A share of clones is missing; checked studies link under half to unresolved V genes, and the rest is unexplained. Here the sample has approximately 210,000 clones; about 91% occur a single time. Of the sample, approximately 1.8% is held by the ten largest clones.

The receptor was isolated from a man between 25 and 39 years old in good health. The sequencing input was blood. The chain links TRBV3-1 (or the pseudogene TRBV3-2) with TRBJ1-1; a tentative D match to TRBD1 spans 5 bases. The CDR3 is CASSQDLGGNTEAFF. The nucleotide sequence reads as follows: TGTGCCAGCAGCCAAGATCTGGGGGGGAACACTGAAGCTTTCTTT.